This TCR beta chain derives from a study of cytomegalovirus exposure and HLA in healthy donors. Study findings and constraints: When analyzed later, the rates of TCR association showed variation by HLA locus, with DRB1 the most and HLA-C the fewest. A reported reduction in N-insertions relative to the 666-donor mean was seen in an Asian-associated ancestry cluster in a later analysis.

The CDR3 spans 17 residues. Deletions cut 0 bases from V and 0 bases from J, with 15 bases between. CDR1 SGHRS and CDR2 YFSETQ come from the germline V gene. It was with 60 Vbeta and 13 Jbeta primers that the PCR ran. Generated by immunoSEQ multiplex PCR, the TCRdb table keeps only in-frame clones and is missing some. The sample has 94,000 or so clones; around 70% are singletons. A remark on this clone: Its antigen is still unknown.

Participants comprised healthy donors of bone marrow. The genes are TRBV5-1 and TRBJ1-1, with a weak D call TRBD1 (6 bases). Specimen: PBMCs. The TCR sequence derives from a man aged 55 to 70 in good health and CMV-seronegative. CDR3 coding DNA: TGCGCCAGCAGCTTGGTGACAGGTTCGACCATGAACACTGAAGCTTTCTTT. It yields the protein CASSLVTGSTMNTEAFF.